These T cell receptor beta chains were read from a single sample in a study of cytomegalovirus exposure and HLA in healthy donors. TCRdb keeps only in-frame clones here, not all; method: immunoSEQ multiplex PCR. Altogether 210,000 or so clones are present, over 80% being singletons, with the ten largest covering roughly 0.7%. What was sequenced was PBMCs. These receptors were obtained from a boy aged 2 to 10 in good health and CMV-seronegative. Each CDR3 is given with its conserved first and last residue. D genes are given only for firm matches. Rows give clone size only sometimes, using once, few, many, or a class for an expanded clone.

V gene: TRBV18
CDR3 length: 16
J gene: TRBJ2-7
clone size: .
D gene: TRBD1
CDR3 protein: CASSPEMTGVTYEQYF
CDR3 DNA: TGTGCCAGCTCACCGGAAATGACAGGGGTCACCTACGAGCAGTACTTC

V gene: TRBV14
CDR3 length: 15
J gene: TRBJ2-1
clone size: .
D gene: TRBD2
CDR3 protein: CASSLRTSGNNEQFF
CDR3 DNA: TGTGCCAGCAGCCTGAGGACTAGCGGGAACAATGAGCAGTTCTTC

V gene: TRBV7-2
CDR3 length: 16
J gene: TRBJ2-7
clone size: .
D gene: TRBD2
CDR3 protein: CASSLGGLAGVYEQYF
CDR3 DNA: TGTGCCAGCAGCTTAGGGGGACTAGCGGGAGTTTACGAGCAGTACTTC

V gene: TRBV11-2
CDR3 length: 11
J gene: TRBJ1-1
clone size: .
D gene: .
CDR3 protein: CASSERTEAFF
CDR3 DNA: TGTGCCAGCAGCGAGAGGACTGAAGCTTTCTTT

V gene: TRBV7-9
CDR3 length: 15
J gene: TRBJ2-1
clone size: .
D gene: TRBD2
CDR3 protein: CASMGTSGDYNEQFF
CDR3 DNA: TGTGCCAGCATGGGGACTAGCGGAGATTACAATGAGCAGTTCTTC

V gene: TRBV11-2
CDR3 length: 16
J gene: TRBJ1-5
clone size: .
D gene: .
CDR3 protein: CASSLRADYSNQPQHF
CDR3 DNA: TGTGCCAGCAGCTTAAGGGCAGACTATAGCAATCAGCCCCAGCATTTT

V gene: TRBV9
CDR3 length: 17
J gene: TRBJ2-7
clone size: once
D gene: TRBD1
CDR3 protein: CASSVAEWTGVWGEQYF
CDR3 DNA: TGTGCCAGCAGCGTAGCTGAATGGACAGGGGTTTGGGGCGAGCAGTACTTC

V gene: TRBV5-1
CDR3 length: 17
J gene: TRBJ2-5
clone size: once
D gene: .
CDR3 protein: CASSSSPGGGAQETQYF
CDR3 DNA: TGCGCCAGCAGCTCCTCACCGGGTGGGGGGGCCCAAGAGACCCAGTACTTC

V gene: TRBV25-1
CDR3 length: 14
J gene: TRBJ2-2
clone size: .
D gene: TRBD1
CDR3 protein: CASSSDRGPGELFF
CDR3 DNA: TGTGCCAGCAGCAGCGACAGGGGCCCCGGGGAGCTGTTTTTT

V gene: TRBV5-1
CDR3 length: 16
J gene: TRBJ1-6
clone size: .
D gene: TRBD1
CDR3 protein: CASSSTGADYNSPLHF
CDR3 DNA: TGCGCCAGCAGCTCGACAGGGGCAGATTATAATTCACCCCTCCACTTT

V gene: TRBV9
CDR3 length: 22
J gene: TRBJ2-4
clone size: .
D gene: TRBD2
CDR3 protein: CASSVALGVVGRGDLAKNIQYF
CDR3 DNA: TGTGCCAGCAGCGTAGCCCTCGGGGTTGTCGGGAGGGGAGATCTAGCCAAAAACATTCAGTACTTC

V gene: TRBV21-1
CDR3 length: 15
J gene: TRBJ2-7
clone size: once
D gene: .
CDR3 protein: CASSPGNGRFYEQYF
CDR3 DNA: TGTGCCAGCAGCCCGGGAAACGGACGGTTCTACGAGCAGTACTTC

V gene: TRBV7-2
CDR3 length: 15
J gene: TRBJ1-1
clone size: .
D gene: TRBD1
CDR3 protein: CASSKRQGEGTEAFF
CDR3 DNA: TGTGCCAGCAGCAAGAGACAGGGAGAAGGCACTGAAGCTTTCTTT

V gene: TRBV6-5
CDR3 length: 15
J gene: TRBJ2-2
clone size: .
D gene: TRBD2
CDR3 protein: CASGGREANTGELFF
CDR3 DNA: TGTGCCAGCGGTGGCCGGGAGGCTAACACCGGGGAGCTGTTTTTT

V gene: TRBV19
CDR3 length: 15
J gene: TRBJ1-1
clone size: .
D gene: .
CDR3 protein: CASRKFQRDDTEAFF
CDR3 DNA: TGTGCCAGTAGAAAATTTCAGAGGGATGACACTGAAGCTTTCTTT

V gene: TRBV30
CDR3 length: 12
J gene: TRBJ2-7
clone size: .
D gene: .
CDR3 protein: CAWTTGNYEQYF
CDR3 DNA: TGTGCCTGGACGACGGGGAACTACGAGCAGTACTTC

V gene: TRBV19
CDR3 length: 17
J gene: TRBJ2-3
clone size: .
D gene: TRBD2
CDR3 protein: CASSIYPSGYSTDTQYF
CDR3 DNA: TGTGCCAGTAGTATATACCCTAGCGGGTATAGCACAGATACGCAGTATTTT

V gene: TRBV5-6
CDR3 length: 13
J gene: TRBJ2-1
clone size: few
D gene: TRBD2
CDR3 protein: CASSLGLAGMQFF
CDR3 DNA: TGTGCCAGCAGCTTGGGGCTAGCGGGTATGCAGTTCTTC

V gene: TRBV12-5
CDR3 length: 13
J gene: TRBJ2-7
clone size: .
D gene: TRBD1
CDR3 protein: CASGPGTGREQYF
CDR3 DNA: TGTGCTAGTGGTCCCGGGACAGGCCGCGAGCAGTACTTC

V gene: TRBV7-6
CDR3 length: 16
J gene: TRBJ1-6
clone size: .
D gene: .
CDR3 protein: CASSLEKAEVNSPLHF
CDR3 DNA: TGTGCCAGCAGCTTAGAGAAGGCCGAGGTTAATTCACCCCTCCACTTT

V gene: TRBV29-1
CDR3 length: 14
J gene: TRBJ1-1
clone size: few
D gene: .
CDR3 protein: CSVLRGGADTEAFF
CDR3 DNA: TGCAGCGTCTTAAGGGGGGGAGCGGACACTGAAGCTTTCTTT

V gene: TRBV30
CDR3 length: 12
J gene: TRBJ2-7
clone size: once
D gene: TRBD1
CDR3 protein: CAWSVRGQGEGF
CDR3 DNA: TGTGCCTGGAGTGTACGGGGACAGGGGGAGGGCTTC

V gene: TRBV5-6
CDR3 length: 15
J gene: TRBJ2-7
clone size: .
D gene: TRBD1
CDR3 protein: CASSGGQGPPYEQYF
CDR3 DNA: TGTGCCAGCAGCGGGGGACAGGGGCCTCCCTACGAGCAGTACTTC

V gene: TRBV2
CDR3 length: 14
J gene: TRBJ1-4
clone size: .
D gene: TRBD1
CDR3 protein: CASSSRGQIEKLFF
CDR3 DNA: TGTGCCAGCAGCTCCAGGGGACAGATAGAAAAACTGTTTTTT

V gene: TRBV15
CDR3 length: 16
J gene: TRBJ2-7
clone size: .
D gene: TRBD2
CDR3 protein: CATSSDSRGGPYEQYF
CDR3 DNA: TGTGCCACCAGCAGTGACTCACGGGGGGGCCCCTACGAGCAGTACTTC

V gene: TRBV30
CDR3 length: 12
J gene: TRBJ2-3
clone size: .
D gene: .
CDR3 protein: CAWSGGEGTQYF
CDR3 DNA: TGTGCCTGGAGTGGAGGAGAAGGTACGCAGTATTTT

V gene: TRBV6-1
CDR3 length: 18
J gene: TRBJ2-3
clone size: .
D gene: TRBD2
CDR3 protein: CASSEADFGGARGDTQYF
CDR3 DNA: TGTGCCAGCAGTGAAGCGGACTTCGGGGGGGCTCGAGGGGATACGCAGTATTTT

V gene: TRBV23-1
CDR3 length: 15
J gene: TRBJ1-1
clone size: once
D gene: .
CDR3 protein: CASSQSGGTYTEAFF
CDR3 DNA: TGCGCCAGCAGTCAATCGGGCGGGACCTACACTGAAGCTTTCTTT

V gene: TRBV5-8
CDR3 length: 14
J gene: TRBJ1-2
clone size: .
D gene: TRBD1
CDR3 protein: CASSFAGGVNGYTF
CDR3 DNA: TGTGCCAGCAGCTTCGCAGGGGGAGTAAATGGCTACACCTTC

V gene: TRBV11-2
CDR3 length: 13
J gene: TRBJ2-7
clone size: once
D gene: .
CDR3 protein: CASSFYSSYEQYF
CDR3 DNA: TGTGCCAGCAGCTTTTACAGCTCCTACGAGCAGTACTTC

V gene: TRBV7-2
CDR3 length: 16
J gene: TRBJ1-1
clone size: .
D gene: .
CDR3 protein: CASSPKMGQANTEAFF
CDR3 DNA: TGTGCCAGCAGCCCTAAGATGGGACAAGCGAACACTGAAGCTTTCTTT

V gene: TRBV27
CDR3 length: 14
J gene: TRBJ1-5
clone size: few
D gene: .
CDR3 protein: CASSLGVVGQPQHF
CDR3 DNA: TGTGCCAGCAGTTTAGGAGTTGTCGGGCAGCCCCAGCATTTT

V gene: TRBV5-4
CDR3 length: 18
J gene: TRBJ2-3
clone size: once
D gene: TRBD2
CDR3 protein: CASSLERWAGGGTDTQYF
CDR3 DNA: TGTGCCAGCAGCTTGGAGAGGTGGGCGGGGGGCGGCACAGATACGCAGTATTTT

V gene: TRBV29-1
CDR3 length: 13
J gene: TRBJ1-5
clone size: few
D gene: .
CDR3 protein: CSVGRGGNQPQHF
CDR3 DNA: TGCAGCGTTGGGAGGGGTGGCAATCAGCCCCAGCATTTT

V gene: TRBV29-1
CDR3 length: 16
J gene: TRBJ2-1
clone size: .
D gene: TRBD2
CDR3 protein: CSVLRLAGDSYNEQFF
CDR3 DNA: TGCAGCGTCCTTCGACTAGCGGGGGATAGCTACAATGAGCAGTTCTTC

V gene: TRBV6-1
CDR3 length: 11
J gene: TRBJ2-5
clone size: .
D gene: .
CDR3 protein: CASSIRETQYF
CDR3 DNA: TGTGCCAGCAGTATCCGAGAGACCCAGTACTTC

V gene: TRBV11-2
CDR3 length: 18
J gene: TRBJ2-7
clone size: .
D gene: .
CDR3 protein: CASSLGISGVGSRDEQYF
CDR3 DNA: TGTGCCAGCAGCTTAGGGATTTCGGGCGTCGGCTCGAGGGACGAGCAGTACTTC

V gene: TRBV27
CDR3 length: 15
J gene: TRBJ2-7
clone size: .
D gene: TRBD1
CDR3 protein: CASSWAGQGQYEQYF
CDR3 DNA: TGTGCCAGCAGTTGGGCAGGACAGGGACAATACGAGCAGTACTTC

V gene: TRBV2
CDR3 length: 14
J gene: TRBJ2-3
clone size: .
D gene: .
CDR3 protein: CASALRTGTDTQYF
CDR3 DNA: TGTGCCAGCGCGCTAAGGACAGGCACAGATACGCAGTATTTT

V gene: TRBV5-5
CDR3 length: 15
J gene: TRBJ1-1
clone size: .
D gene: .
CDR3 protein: CASSLVDSRNTEAFF
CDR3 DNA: TGTGCCAGCAGCTTGGTTGACAGTCGGAACACTGAAGCTTTCTTT

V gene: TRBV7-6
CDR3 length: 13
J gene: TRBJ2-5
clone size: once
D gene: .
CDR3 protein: CASSFGSGETQYF
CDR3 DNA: TGTGCCAGCAGCTTTGGGTCGGGAGAGACCCAGTACTTC

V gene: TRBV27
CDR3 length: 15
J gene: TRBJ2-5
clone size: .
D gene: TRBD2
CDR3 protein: CASSWTSGWSETQYF
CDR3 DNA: TGTGCCAGCAGTTGGACTAGCGGGTGGTCGGAGACCCAGTACTTC

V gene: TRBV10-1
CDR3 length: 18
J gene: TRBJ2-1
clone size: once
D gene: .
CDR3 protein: CASSEWRVRRDCVNEQFF
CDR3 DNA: TGCGCCAGCAGTGAGTGGAGAGTACGGCGGGACTGCGTAAATGAGCAGTTCTTC

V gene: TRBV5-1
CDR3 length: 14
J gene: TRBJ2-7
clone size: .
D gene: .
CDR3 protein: CASGLTQGSSEQYF
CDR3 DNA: TGCGCCAGCGGCCTAACACAGGGTTCATCCGAGCAGTACTTC

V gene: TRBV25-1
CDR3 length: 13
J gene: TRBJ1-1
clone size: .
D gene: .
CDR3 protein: CASRGVLNTEAFF
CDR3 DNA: TGTGCCAGCCGGGGAGTCTTGAACACTGAAGCTTTCTTT

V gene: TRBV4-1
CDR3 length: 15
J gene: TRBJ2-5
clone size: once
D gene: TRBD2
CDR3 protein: CASSQVGLAGETQYF
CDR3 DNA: TGCGCCAGCAGCCAAGTAGGACTAGCGGGAGAGACCCAGTACTTC

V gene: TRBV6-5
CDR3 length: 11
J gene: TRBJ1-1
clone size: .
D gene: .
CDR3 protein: CASSYRQEAFF
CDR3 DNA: TGTGCCAGCAGTTATAGACAGGAAGCTTTCTTT

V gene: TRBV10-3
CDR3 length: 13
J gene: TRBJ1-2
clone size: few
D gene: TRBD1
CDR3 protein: CAIRDRESIGYTF
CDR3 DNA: TGTGCCATCCGGGACAGGGAGAGTATTGGCTACACCTTC

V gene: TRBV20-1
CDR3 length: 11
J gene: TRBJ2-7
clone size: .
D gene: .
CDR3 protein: CSARGGYEQYF
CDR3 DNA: TGCAGTGCTCGAGGAGGGTACGAGCAGTACTTC

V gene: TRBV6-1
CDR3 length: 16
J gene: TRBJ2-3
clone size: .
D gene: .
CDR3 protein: CASSELRTGWIDTQYF
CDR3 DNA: TGTGCCAGCAGTGAACTTCGAACAGGGTGGATAGATACGCAGTATTTT

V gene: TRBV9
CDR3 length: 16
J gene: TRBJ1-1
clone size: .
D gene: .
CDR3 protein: CASSVGAGIMNTEAFF
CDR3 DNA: TGTGCCAGCAGCGTAGGGGCAGGGATTATGAACACTGAAGCTTTCTTT

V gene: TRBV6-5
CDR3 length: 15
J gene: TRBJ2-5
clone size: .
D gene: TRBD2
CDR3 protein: CASSYLAGVLETQYF
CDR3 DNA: TGTGCCAGCAGTTATCTGGCGGGGGTTTTGGAGACCCAGTACTTC

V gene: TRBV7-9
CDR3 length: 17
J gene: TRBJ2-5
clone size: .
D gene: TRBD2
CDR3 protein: CASSLAGSAGGLETQYF
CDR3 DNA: TGTGCCAGCAGCTTAGCCGGTAGCGCGGGGGGTCTGGAGACCCAGTACTTC